These 9 T cell receptor beta chains share one sample of origin, sequenced in a study of human T cells and chemical hapten exposure. MiXCR, run by TCRdb on the RACE reads, gives a single entry per CDR3 protein. The repertoire consists of around 360,000 distinct CDR3 sequences, with under 6.5% occurring once and the leading ten covering about 5.6%. As to time point: patch test 2, 6 weeks after DPC sensitization. Treatment defined: therapeutic diphenylcyclopropenone sensitization with weekly scalp DPC. This material consisted of whole blood, taken in connection with sensitization to the hapten diphenylcyclopropenone (DPC). The receptors come from a woman aged 18-35 years with alopecia areata. Some clones in this sample may be carry-over from other donors' samples.

The V and J genes are TRBV6-5 and TRBJ1-2; D gene uncertain. CDR3 length: 14 amino acids. V was trimmed by 0 bases and J by 4 bases, leaving 9 bases between them. Germline V gives CDR1 MNHEY, CDR2 SVGAGI. The CDR3 protein is CASSYSHTRYGYTF. The CDR3 DNA follows: TGTGCCAGCAGTTACTCGCACACCCGCTATGGCTACACCTTC.

In this sample, this clonotype turned up a few times. V and J are TRBV2 and TRBJ2-7; D possibly corresponds to TRBD2 (6 bases). CDR1 and CDR2 from the germline V gene are SNHLY and FYNNEI. Trimming pared 3 bases from V and 3 bases from J, leaving 15 bases between. There are 15 residues in the CDR3. The CDR3 region has the DNA TGTGCCAGCAGTGAGGGGGGTCTACCCTACTACGAGCAGTACTTC. This gives the protein CASSEGGLPYYEQYF. The full variable domain, its missing parts supplied by reference TRBV2 and TRBJ2-7, is EPEVTQTPSHQVTQMGQEVILRCVPISNHLYFYWYRQILGQKVEFLVSFYNNEISEKSEIFDDQFSVERPDGSNFTLKIRSTKLEDSAMYFCASSEGGLPYYEQYFGPGTRLTVT.

The rearrangement uses TRBV4-3 and TRBJ2-7; a possible D gene is TRBD1 (6 bases). This CDR3 contains 15 residues. Germline CDR1 and CDR2: LGHNA and YSLEER. V gave up 3 bases and J gave up 1 base, with 13 bases separating them. The CDR3 coding sequence is TGCGCCAGCAGCCACGAAGGAACAGGGTCCTACGAGCAGTACTTC. Amino acid sequence: CASSHEGTGSYEQYF.

There are a few counts of this clonotype. CDR3 nucleotide sequence: TGTGCCAGCAGCATATCGACAGGGGACGGCAATCAGCCCCAGCATTTT. Amino acid sequence: CASSISTGDGNQPQHF. The gene calls are TRBV7-9 and TRBJ1-5; 8 bases are shared with TRBD1. Per germline, CDR1 SEHNR and CDR2 FQNEAQ (reference sequence). The CDR3 consists of 16 residues. Trimming took 5 bases from V and 2 from J; bases not matched to a gene: 8.

This clonotype was detected ten times or more. The chain joins TRBV3-1 to TRBJ2-7; D is uncertain. Deletions cut 2 bases from V and 4 bases from J, with 9 bases between. The germline gives CDR1 LGHDT, CDR2 YNNKEL (reference sequence). The CDR3 has 13 residues. The CDR3 protein is CASSQTDQYEQYF. In DNA form, the CDR3 reads TGTGCCAGCAGCCAAACAGATCAGTACGAGCAGTACTTC.

This clonotype was counted between two and nine times. The V call is TRBV20-1, the J call TRBJ2-3; 11 bases are a match to TRBD2. This CDR3 comprises 15 residues. Per the germline V gene, CDR1 is DFQATT and CDR2 is SNEGSKA (reference sequence). Trimming cost V 8 bases and J 3 bases; bases outside gene matches: 10. The CDR3 loop reads CSSALAGGPTDTQYF. The CDR3 coding sequence is TGCAGTTCCGCCTTAGCGGGGGGGCCGACAGATACGCAGTATTTT.

This clonotype was counted at least ten times. This chain links TRBV6-2 or TRBV6-3 with TRBJ1-1; D is uncertain. Germline CDR1 is MNHEY and CDR2 is SVGEGT. The CDR3 loop spans 13 amino acids. V lost 2 bases, J lost 2 bases, and 6 bases lay in between. Written as DNA, the CDR3 is TGTGCCAGCAGTTACAAAGGAAACACTGAAGCTTTCTTT. Protein: CASSYKGNTEAFF.

DNA for the CDR3: TGTGCCAGCAGCCCCGGGTGGCACGAGCAGTACTTC. Protein sequence: CASSPGWHEQYF. The rearrangement links TRBV6-5 to TRBJ2-7, with D uncertain. CDR3 size: 12 residues. V was trimmed by 6 bases and J by 5 bases, leaving 11 bases between them. Per the germline V gene, CDR1 is MNHEY and CDR2 is SVGAGI.

This clonotype was detected a few times. The J gene is TRBJ2-3, the V gene TRBV6-5, with 10 bases aligning to TRBD2. CDR1 and CDR2 from the germline V gene are MNHEY and SVGAGI. Germline trimming cut 8 bases from V and 4 bases from J; bases unmatched to any gene: 6. CDR3 length equals 14 residues. Here the CDR3 reads CASVAGGGSDTQYF. In DNA, the CDR3 is TGTGCCAGCGTAGCGGGGGGAGGGTCAGATACGCAGTATTTT.